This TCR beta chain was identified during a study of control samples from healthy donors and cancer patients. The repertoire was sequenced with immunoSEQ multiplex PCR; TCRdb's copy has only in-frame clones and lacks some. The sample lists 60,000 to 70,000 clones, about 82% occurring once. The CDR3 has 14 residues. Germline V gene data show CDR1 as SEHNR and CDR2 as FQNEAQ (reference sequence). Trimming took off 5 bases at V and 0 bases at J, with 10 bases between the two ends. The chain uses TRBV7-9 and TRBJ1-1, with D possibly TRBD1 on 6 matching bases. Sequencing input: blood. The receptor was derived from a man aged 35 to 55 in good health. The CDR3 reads CASSPRGLNTEAFF. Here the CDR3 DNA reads TGTGCCAGCAGCCCCCGGGGGCTGAACACTGAAGCTTTCTTT.